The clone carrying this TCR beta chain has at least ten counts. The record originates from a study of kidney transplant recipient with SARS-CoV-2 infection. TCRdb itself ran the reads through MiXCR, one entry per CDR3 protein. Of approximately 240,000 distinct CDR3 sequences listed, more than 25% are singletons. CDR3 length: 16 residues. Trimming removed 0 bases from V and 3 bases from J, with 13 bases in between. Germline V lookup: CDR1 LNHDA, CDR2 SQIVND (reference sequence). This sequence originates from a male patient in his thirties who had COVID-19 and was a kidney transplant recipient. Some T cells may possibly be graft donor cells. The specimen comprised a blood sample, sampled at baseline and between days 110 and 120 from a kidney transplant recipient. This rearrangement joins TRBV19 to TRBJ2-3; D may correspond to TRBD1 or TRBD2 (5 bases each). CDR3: CASSIEAGWGTDTQYF. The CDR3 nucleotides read TGTGCCAGTAGTATAGAGGCAGGGTGGGGGACAGATACGCAGTATTTT.